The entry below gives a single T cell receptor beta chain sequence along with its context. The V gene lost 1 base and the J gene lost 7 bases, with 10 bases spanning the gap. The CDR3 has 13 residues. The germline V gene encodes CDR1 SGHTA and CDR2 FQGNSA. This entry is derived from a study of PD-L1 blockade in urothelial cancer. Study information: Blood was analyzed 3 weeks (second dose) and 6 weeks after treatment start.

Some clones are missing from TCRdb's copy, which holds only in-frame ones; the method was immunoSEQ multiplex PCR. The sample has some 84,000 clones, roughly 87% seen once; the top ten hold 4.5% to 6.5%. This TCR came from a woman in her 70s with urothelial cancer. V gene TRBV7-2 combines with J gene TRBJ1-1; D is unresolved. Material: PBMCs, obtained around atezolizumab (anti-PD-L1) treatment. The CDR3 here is CASSLGFSLEAFF. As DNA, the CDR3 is TGTGCCAGCAGCTTAGGATTTAGCCTTGAAGCTTTCTTT. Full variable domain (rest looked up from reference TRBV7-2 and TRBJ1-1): GAGVSQSPSNKVTEKGKDVELRCDPISGHTALYWYRQSLGQGLEFLIYFQGNSAPDKSGLPSDRFSAERTGGSVSTLTIQRTQQEDSAVYLCASSLGFSLEAFFGQGTRLTVV.